The 15 T cell receptor beta chains below all came from one sample that was sequenced in a study of the immune and genomic landscape of osteosarcoma. Profiling relied on immunoSEQ multiplex PCR, and the TCRdb table lists in-frame clones only, not all of them. The sample holds around 2,700 clones, 72% seen once. Sample: tumor tissue from a local recurrence in the femur. The receptors here all came from a man between 18 and 35 years old with osteosarcoma.

The chain carries TRBV5-1 and TRBJ2-2; 10 bases fit TRBD1. Germline V CDR1 and CDR2: SGHRS, YFSETQ. J gave up 7 bases and V 4 bases, and 7 bases lay outside the gene matches. The CDR3 has 15 residues. The CDR3 bases are TGCGCCAGCAGCATAGACAGGGGGCGAGGCGGGGAGCTGTTTTTT. As protein: CASSIDRGRGGELFF.

V gene TRBV30 combines with J gene TRBJ1-4, with a tentative D call TRBD1 (6 bases). The CDR3 consists of 11 residues. Trimming took off 1 base at V and 12 bases at J, with 9 bases between the two ends. Germline V CDR1 and CDR2: GTSNPN, SVGIG (reference sequence). The CDR3 loop reads CAWSARTELFF. CDR3 nucleotide sequence: TGTGCCTGGAGTGCCCGGACAGAACTGTTTTTT.

This chain joins TRBV5-4 and TRBJ1-5; TRBD1 is a possible D gene (6 bases). CDR3 length equals 15 residues. Germline V gives CDR1 SGHNT, CDR2 YYREEE (reference sequence). Between the trimmed V and J ends, which lost 0 bases and 8 bases, there was a span of 15 bases. CDR3: CASSLEPGGDKPQHF. CDR3 in DNA: TGTGCCAGCAGCTTGGAACCCGGAGGGGACAAGCCCCAGCATTTT.

The chain links TRBV7-2 to TRBJ1-2; no clear D gene. The CDR3 contains 13 residues. Germline CDR1 reads SGHTA; CDR2 reads FQGNSA. V was cut by 5 bases and J by 4 bases, with 11 bases left in between. DNA of the CDR3: TGTGCCAGCAGCCCAGAGGGTATCTATGGCTACACCTTC. Protein: CASSPEGIYGYTF. Full variable domain (remainder filled in from reference TRBV7-2 and TRBJ1-2): GAGVSQSPSNKVTEKGKDVELRCDPISGHTALYWYRQSLGQGLEFLIYFQGNSAPDKSGLPSDRFSAERTGGSVSTLTIQRTQQEDSAVYLCASSPEGIYGYTFGSGTRLTVV.

The CDR3 loop is CAWAPNHEQYF. The CDR3 DNA reads as TGTGCCTGGGCCCCTAACCACGAGCAGTACTTC. V gene TRBV30 combines with J gene TRBJ2-7; D is ambiguous. V was cut by 5 bases and J by 5 bases, with 10 bases left in between. The V gene's germline CDR1 is GTSNPN and CDR2 SVGIG (reference sequence). The CDR3 length is 11 residues.

This clone was found a few times. The V call is TRBV10-3, the J call TRBJ1-1; D not certain. This CDR3 comprises 14 residues. In germline, CDR1 is ENHRY, CDR2 SYGVKD. Trimming took 2 bases from V and 4 from J, leaving 11 bases between them. CDR3 in DNA: TGTGCCATCAGTGAGGGGGTGGAGGCCACTGAAGCTTTCTTT. It translates to CAISEGVEATEAFF.

This clone was seen more than once but under ten times. Here the CDR3 DNA reads TGTGCCAGCAGCTCCGGTCGGTTTGCTGGCTACACCTTC. Its protein is CASSSGRFAGYTF. The rearrangement links TRBV13 to TRBJ1-2; no reliable D call. V shed 4 bases and J shed 7 bases, with 13 bases lying between them. Germline V CDR1 and CDR2: PRHDT, FYEKMQ (reference sequence). The CDR3 length is 13 residues.

The J gene is TRBJ2-3, the V gene TRBV7-3; D unclear. Germline V lookup: CDR1 SGHTA, CDR2 FQGTGA. The CDR3 spans 15 residues. V gave up 2 bases and J gave up 1 base, with 10 bases separating them. The CDR3 reads CASSLVGAGTDTQYF. The CDR3 DNA sequence: TGTGCCAGCAGCTTAGTAGGCGCGGGCACAGATACGCAGTATTTT. Drawing the rest from reference TRBV7-3 and TRBJ2-3, the complete variable domain is GAGVSQTPSNKVTEKGKYVELRCDPISGHTALYWYRQSLGQGPEFLIYFQGTGAADDSGLPNDRFFAVRPEGSVSTLKIQRTERGDSAVYLCASSLVGAGTDTQYFGPGTRLTVL.

The J gene is TRBJ1-5, the V gene TRBV28, with TRBD1 matching 9 bases. The CDR3 is 15 residues long. The germline gives CDR1 MDHEN, CDR2 SYDVKM. V shed 8 bases and J 2 bases; nucleotides not matched to a gene: 7. DNA of the CDR3: TGTGCCAGCCGTGTCCGGACAGGGGGCAATCAGCCCCAGCATTTT. It yields the protein CASRVRTGGNQPQHF.

The chain uses TRBV27 and TRBJ2-7; TRBD1 is a possible D gene (6 bases). The germline gives CDR1 MNHEY, CDR2 SMNVEV (reference sequence). The CDR3 totals 16 residues. V was clipped by 4 bases and J by 6 bases, with 22 bases between them. CDR3 protein: CASSSKIRTAESEQYF. The CDR3 bases are TGTGCCAGCAGTTCAAAAATAAGGACAGCGGAGAGCGAGCAGTACTTC.

The rearrangement joins TRBV27 to TRBJ1-1; D might be TRBD1 (6 bases). Germline V CDR1 and CDR2: MNHEY, SMNVEV (reference sequence). The CDR3 is made up of 14 amino acids. V was clipped by 5 bases and J by 1 base, with 11 bases between them. CDR3 sequence (DNA): TGTGCCAGCAGTCCCTTAGGGGGGAACACTGAAGCTTTCTTT. It yields the protein CASSPLGGNTEAFF.

The chain couples TRBV12-1 to TRBJ1-4; no DNA check was done on the table's D call, TRBD1. TRBV12-1 is given as a pseudogene. This CDR3 spans 14 amino acids. CDR3 DNA sequence: TGTGCCAGCAGCTTTGGGCAGGGGGTTGAAAAACTGTTTTTT. This codes for CASSFGQGVEKLFF.

This clone is large. The V gene is TRBV13, the J gene TRBJ2-7; D perhaps matches TRBD1 (6 bases). There are 17 residues in the CDR3. Germline V lookup: CDR1 PRHDT, CDR2 FYEKMQ (reference sequence). Trimming removed 4 bases from V and 0 bases from J, with 19 bases in between. Here the CDR3 DNA reads TGTGCCAGCAGCTCTCATACCCGACAGGCTCTCTCCTACGAGCAGTACTTC. The encoded protein is CASSSHTRQALSYEQYF.

As to this clone: Other DNA sequences within the sample encode an identical CDR3. The chain recombines TRBV18 with TRBJ2-2; 7 bases line up with TRBD1. J gave up 6 bases and V 3 bases, and 7 bases lay outside the gene matches. The CDR3 runs to 15 residues. Germline lookup yields CDR1 KGHSH and CDR2 LQKENI. The CDR3 reads CASSPTRGTAGELFF. CDR3 nucleotides: TGTGCCAGCTCACCGACCAGGGGGACGGCCGGGGAGCTGTTTTTT.

This sequence joins TRBV5-5 and TRBJ1-3; the D gene is possibly TRBD1 (5 bases). Germline CDR1 SGHKS, CDR2 YYEKEE (reference sequence). Trimming removed 2 bases from V and 0 bases from J, with 12 bases in between. This CDR3 has 16 residues. The CDR3 here is CASSFSQGLSGNTIYF. In DNA form, the CDR3 reads TGTGCCAGCAGCTTTTCTCAGGGCCTCTCTGGAAACACCATATATTTT.